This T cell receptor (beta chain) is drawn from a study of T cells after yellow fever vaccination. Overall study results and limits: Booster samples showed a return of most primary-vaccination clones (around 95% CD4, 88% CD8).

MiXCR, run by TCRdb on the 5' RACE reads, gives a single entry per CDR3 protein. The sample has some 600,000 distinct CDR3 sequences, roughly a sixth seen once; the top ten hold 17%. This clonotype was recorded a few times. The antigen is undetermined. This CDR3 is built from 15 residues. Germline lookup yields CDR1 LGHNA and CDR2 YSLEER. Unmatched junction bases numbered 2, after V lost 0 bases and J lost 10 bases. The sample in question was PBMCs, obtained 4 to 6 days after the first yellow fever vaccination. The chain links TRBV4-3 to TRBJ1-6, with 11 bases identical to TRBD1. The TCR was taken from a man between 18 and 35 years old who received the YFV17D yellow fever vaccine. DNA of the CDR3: TGCGCCAGCAGCCAAGAGTGGGACAGGGGGTCACCCCTCCACTTT. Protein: CASSQEWDRGSPLHF.